This T cell receptor beta chain was identified during a study of shared clonotypes between healthy human individuals. Findings and caveats of the study: In having few donors, the study represented limited genetic and exposure-history diversity.

Measured with immunoSEQ multiplex PCR; TCRdb has only the in-frame clones, and not every one. The sample has about 980,000 clones, around three quarters seen once. V was cut by 6 bases and J by 6 bases, with 24 bases left in between. Germline V gene data show CDR1 as SNHLY and CDR2 as FYNNEI. This CDR3 contains 17 residues. This clone was counted between two and nine times. The antigen remains undetermined. The sequencing input was memory CD4+ T cells sorted from blood. As for subset: CD45RA-negative fraction. This receptor was identified in a man aged 18 to 29 in good health. The chain uses TRBV2 and TRBJ1-5, with D tentatively TRBD1 (5 bases). The CDR3 is CASRETRDRLWGQPQHF. The DNA for the CDR3 is TGTGCCAGCAGGGAGACCCGGGACCGCCTTTGGGGTCAGCCCCAGCATTTT. Filled out from reference TRBV2 and TRBJ1-5, the complete variable domain reads EPEVTQTPSHQVTQMGQEVILRCVPISNHLYFYWYRQILGQKVEFLVSFYNNEISEKSEIFDDQFSVERPDGSNFTLKIRSTKLEDSAMYFCASRETRDRLWGQPQHFGDGTRLSIL.